The 14 T cell receptor beta chains listed next were all sequenced from one sample in a study of T cells after yellow fever vaccination. TCRdb independently ran MiXCR on the 5' RACE reads; one entry per CDR3 protein. The data contain some 220,000 distinct CDR3 sequences, approximately 3.2% of them seen just once; the ten biggest clones take up roughly 3.2%. The sample here was CD4+ T cells sorted from PBMCs, taken 10 days after the yellow fever booster vaccination. All receptors derive from a man younger than 30 who received the YFV17D yellow fever vaccine.

The chain recombines TRBV4-1 with TRBJ1-2, with 10 bases matching TRBD1. The ends lost 1 base at V and 4 bases at J; junction bases unmatched: 6. This CDR3 spans 16 amino acids. The germline V gene has CDR1 MGHRA and CDR2 YSYEKL. In nucleotides, the CDR3 is TGCGCCAGCAGCCAAGTTGGGACAGGGGTCGGCTATGGCTACACCTTC. Amino acid sequence: CASSQVGTGVGYGYTF.

In DNA form, the CDR3 reads TGTGCCAACCTGCTAGCGGGGACCTCAGATACGCAGTATTTT. Translating it yields CANLLAGTSDTQYF. The V gene is TRBV6-6, the J gene TRBJ2-3, with 9 bases that match TRBD2. CDR1 and CDR2 (germline): MNHNY, SVGAGI (reference sequence). This CDR3 is built from 14 residues. Trimming cost V 10 bases and J 4 bases; bases outside gene matches: 9.

The chain couples TRBV7-2 to TRBJ1-6; a possible D gene is TRBD1 (5 bases). Trimming pared 2 bases from V and 5 bases from J, leaving 7 bases between. Germline lookup yields CDR1 SGHTA and CDR2 FQGNSA. The CDR3 covers 14 residues. This CDR3 reads CASSLQGDNSPLHF. Here the CDR3 DNA reads TGTGCCAGCAGCTTACAGGGCGATAATTCACCCCTCCACTTT.

A few counts support this clonotype. The chain joins TRBV11-2 to TRBJ2-5, with unresolved D. Per germline, CDR1 SGHAT and CDR2 FQNNGV. CDR3 length: 13 amino acids. V gave up 5 bases and J gave up 4 bases, with 11 bases separating them. CDR3 sequence (DNA): TGTGCCAGCAGCCTTAGAGAGAGAGAGACCCAGTACTTC. The encoded protein is CASSLRERETQYF.

The chain links TRBV7-3 to TRBJ1-3; no reliable D call. The CDR3 runs to 15 residues. V gave up 0 bases and J gave up 0 bases, with 6 bases separating them. Germline V CDR1 and CDR2: SGHTA, FQGTGA. The CDR3 DNA is TGTGCCAGCAGCTTAACACATACCTCTGGAAACACCATATATTTT. The encoded protein is CASSLTHTSGNTIYF. Full variable domain (missing parts from reference TRBV7-3 and TRBJ1-3): GAGVSQTPSNKVTEKGKYVELRCDPISGHTALYWYRQSLGQGPEFLIYFQGTGAADDSGLPNDRFFAVRPEGSVSTLKIQRTERGDSAVYLCASSLTHTSGNTIYFGEGSWLTVV.

This clonotype was observed a handful of times. This chain joins TRBV12-3 or TRBV12-4 and TRBJ1-6, with D possibly matching TRBD1 (5 bases). The V and J ends lost 7 bases and 7 bases respectively, with 14 bases between them. The CDR3 is made up of 14 amino acids. This CDR3 reads CASTRRGGNSPLHF. The DNA of the CDR3 is TGTGCCAGCACCCGTCGGGGGGGAAATTCACCCCTCCACTTT.

This rearrangement joins TRBV7-9 to TRBJ2-5; D is unclear. The V end was cut by 4 bases, the J end by 7 bases, with 13 bases between. The CDR3 has 13 residues. CDR1 SEHNR and CDR2 FQNEAQ come from the germline V gene (reference sequence). The CDR3 loop is CASSYRAMGTQYF. The CDR3 DNA is TGTGCCAGCAGCTATAGGGCGATGGGGACCCAGTACTTC. Variable domain in full (rest from reference TRBV7-9 and TRBJ2-5): DTGVSQNPRHKITKRGQNVTFRCDPISEHNRLYWYRQTLGQGPEFLTYFQNEAQLEKSRLLSDRFSAERPKGSFSTLEIQRTEQGDSAMYLCASSYRAMGTQYFGPGTRLLVL.

This clonotype occurred a few times. The rearrangement joins TRBV21-1 to TRBJ2-5; the DNA was not used to check the table's D call, TRBD2. TRBV21-1 has pseudogene status. The CDR3 covers 17 residues. This CDR3 reads CASSGRREGLNQETQYF. The CDR3 coding sequence is TGTGCCAGCAGCGGTCGAAGAGAGGGTCTCAACCAAGAGACCCAGTACTTC.

In its sample, this clonotype was seen many times. The chain uses TRBV6-5 and TRBJ2-7, with a weak D call TRBD2 (5 bases). Germline CDR1 MNHEY, CDR2 SVGAGI. V was trimmed by 9 bases and J by 2 bases, leaving 14 bases between them. The CDR3 sequence is 13 residues long. The CDR3 loop is CARLSRGPYEQYV. In DNA form, the CDR3 reads TGTGCCAGGCTATCGAGAGGGCCCTACGAGCAGTACGTC.

This clonotype came up many times. The rearrangement joins TRBV9 to TRBJ2-3; D is unclear. Germline V gene sequence: CDR1 SGDLS, CDR2 YYNGEE. The CDR3 extends over 15 amino acids. Trimming removed 0 bases from V and 0 bases from J, with 8 bases in between. The CDR3 coding sequence is TGTGCCAGCAGCGTAGAGGCAGCTAGCACAGATACGCAGTATTTT. This codes for CASSVEAASTDTQYF.

The rearrangement links TRBV30 to TRBJ1-6, with D possibly matching TRBD1 (6 bases). The CDR3 sequence is 15 residues long. Trimming shortened V by 2 bases and J by 6 bases, and 14 bases separated the two germline ends. CDR1 GTSNPN and CDR2 SVGIG come from the germline V gene (reference sequence). CDR3 sequence: CAWSSLNRANSPLHF. DNA for the CDR3: TGTGCCTGGAGTTCGTTGAACAGGGCTAATTCACCCCTCCACTTT.

CDR3 nucleotide sequence: TGTGCCAGCAGCCATCGCGGCAGGGGGCGAGATACGCAGTATTTT. Its protein product is CASSHRGRGRDTQYF. V is TRBV14 and J is TRBJ2-3, with TRBD1 matching over 8 bases. The CDR3 is 15 residues long. CDR1 and CDR2 (germline): SGHDN, FVKESK. V lost 3 bases, J lost 5 bases, and 7 bases stayed unmatched. Looking up the rest from reference TRBV14 and TRBJ2-3 gives the full variable domain: EAGVTQFPSHSVIEKGQTVTLRCDPISGHDNLYWYRRVMGKEIKFLLHFVKESKQDESGMPNNRFLAERTGGTYSTLKVQPAELEDSGVYFCASSHRGRGRDTQYFGPGTRLTVL.

At least ten counts were recorded for this clonotype. This rearrangement joins TRBV12-3 or TRBV12-4 to TRBJ2-3; D is unclear. Trimming removed 8 bases at V and 5 bases at J, with 23 bases between. This CDR3 is built from 16 residues. The CDR3 bases are TGTGCCAGCCCCCGTGGGCTACCCTCAGGAATAGATACGCAGTATTTT. It specifies CASPRGLPSGIDTQYF.

The CDR3 nucleotides are TGCAGTGCCCCCGGGGCCAGGGAAGAGACCCAGTACTTC. This sequence encodes CSAPGAREETQYF. The chain has TRBV20-1 and TRBJ2-5; the D gene could be TRBD1 or TRBD2 (5 bases each). There are 13 residues in the CDR3. CDR1 and CDR2 from the germline V gene are DFQATT and SNEGSKA (reference sequence). V was shortened by 6 bases and J by 3 bases, with 14 bases between the two germline ends.